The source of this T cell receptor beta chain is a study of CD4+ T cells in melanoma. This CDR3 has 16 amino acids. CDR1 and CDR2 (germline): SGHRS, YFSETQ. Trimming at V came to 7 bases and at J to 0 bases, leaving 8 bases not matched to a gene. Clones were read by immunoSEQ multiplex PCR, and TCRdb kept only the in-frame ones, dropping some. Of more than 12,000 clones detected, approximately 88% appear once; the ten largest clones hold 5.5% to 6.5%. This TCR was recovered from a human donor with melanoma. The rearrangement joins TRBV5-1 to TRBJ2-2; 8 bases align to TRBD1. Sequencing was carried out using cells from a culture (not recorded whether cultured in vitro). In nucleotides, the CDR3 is TGCGCCAGCTCCCAGGGGGCGGGCACGAACACCGGGGAGCTGTTTTTT. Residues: CASSQGAGTNTGELFF.